This T cell receptor beta chain came from a study of blood T cell repertoires in COVID-19. The overall study: All recovered Cohort 3 donors got two negative PCRs, got clearance, or saw symptom resolution. Samples of COVID-19 (acute and convalescent) were obtained from the United States, Italy and Spain.

This CDR3 has 16 residues. CDR1 is SGHRS and CDR2 is YFSETQ in the germline V gene. V was pared by 0 bases and J by 5 bases, with 5 bases of the junction left unmatched. TCRdb keeps only in-frame clones here, not all; method: immunoSEQ multiplex PCR. The sample consists of some 330,000 clones, about 89% of them appearing once. Participants were aged roughly 18 to 100 years from some 24 US areas. The chain couples TRBV5-1 to TRBJ1-4; 9 bases are shared with TRBD1. The TCR was taken from a man aged 35-49 years in a cohort exposed to, infected with or recovered from COVID-19 (not recorded which). The source material was PBMCs or T cells enriched from blood (not recorded which). CDR3 in amino acids: CASSLAKTGGNEKLFF. The DNA of the CDR3 is TGCGCCAGCAGCTTGGCCAAGACAGGGGGGAATGAAAAACTGTTTTTT. The entire variable domain, with the rest obtained from reference TRBV5-1 and TRBJ1-4, is as follows: KAGVTQTPRYLIKTRGQQVTLSCSPISGHRSVSWYQQTPGQGLQFLFEYFSETQRNKGNFPGRFSGRQFSNSRSEMNVSTLELGDSALYLCASSLAKTGGNEKLFFGSGTQLSVL.